This TCR beta chain comes out of a study of blood T cell repertoires in COVID-19. The overall study: Italy, Spain and the United States were the sources of the convalescent and acute COVID-19 samples.

V was shortened by 9 bases and J by 4 bases, with 16 bases between the two germline ends. Per the germline V gene, CDR1 is LGHDT and CDR2 is YNNKEL (reference sequence). This CDR3 comprises 14 residues. Original analysis: Reference gene primer amplification gave estimated nucleated cell counts. Clones were sequenced by immunoSEQ multiplex PCR, and TCRdb holds only the in-frame ones, with some missing. V and J calls plus clone size are reproduced from that table; the DNA served to infer D and trimming. The sample contains approximately 330,000 clones, about 87% of which appear only once. The chain is built from TRBV3-1 (or the pseudogene TRBV3-2) and TRBJ1-3; possible D gene TRBD1, 5 bases. Sequenced material: peripheral blood. This TCR derives from a man aged 30-40 years with COVID-19, enrolled during active disease. The DNA for the CDR3 is TGTGCCAGAGGGCAGGGATTACACGGAAACACCATATATTTT. It yields the protein CARGQGLHGNTIYF.